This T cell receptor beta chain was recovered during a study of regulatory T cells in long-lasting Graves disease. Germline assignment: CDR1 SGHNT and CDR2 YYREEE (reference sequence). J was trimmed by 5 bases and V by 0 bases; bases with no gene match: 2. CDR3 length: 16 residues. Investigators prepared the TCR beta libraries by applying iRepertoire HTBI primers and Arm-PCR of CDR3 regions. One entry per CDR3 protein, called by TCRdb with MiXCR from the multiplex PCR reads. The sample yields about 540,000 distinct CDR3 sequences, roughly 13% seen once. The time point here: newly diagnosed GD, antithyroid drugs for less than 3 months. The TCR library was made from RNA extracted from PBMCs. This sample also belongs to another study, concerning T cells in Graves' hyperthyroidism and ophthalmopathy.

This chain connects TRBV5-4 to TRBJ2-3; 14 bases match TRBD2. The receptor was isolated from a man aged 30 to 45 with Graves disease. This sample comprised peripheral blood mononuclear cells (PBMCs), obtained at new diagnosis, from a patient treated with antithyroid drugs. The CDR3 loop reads CASSLEGLAGGDTQYF. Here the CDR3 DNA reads TGTGCCAGCAGCTTGGAAGGACTAGCGGGAGGAGATACGCAGTATTTT.